These 18 T cell receptor beta chains came from one sample sequenced in a study of OX40 agonist ivuxolimab in advanced cancers. TCRdb's table, derived via immunoSEQ multiplex PCR, lists solely in-frame clones and lacks some. The sample holds over 85,000 clones; about 79% are singletons and the top ten take more than 1.1%. Material: CD4+ or CD8+ T cells sorted from blood, obtained in a trial of the OX40 agonist ivuxolimab. The receptors come from an adult with an advanced solid tumor such as melanoma, head and neck, liver or kidney cancer.

The chain is built from TRBV11-2 and TRBJ1-3; no definite D call. V dropped 1 base and J dropped 4 bases, with 11 bases sitting between them. Germline V lookup: CDR1 SGHAT, CDR2 FQNNGV. The CDR3 covers 15 residues. In nucleotides, the CDR3 is TGTGCCAGCAGCTTAGTTGGCACTTTCGGAAACACCATATATTTT. Its protein product is CASSLVGTFGNTIYF.

This clone was counted a few times. The V call is TRBV28, the J call TRBJ1-3; 8 positions match TRBD1. The J segment lost 9 bases and the V segment lost 5 bases, leaving 6 bases of the junction unmatched. CDR3 length equals 13 residues. CDR1 and CDR2 from the germline V gene are MDHEN and SYDVKM. CDR3 amino acids: CASSPGQAFTIYF. CDR3 DNA sequence: TGTGCCAGCAGTCCGGGACAGGCCTTCACCATATATTTT.

V gene TRBV6-5 combines with J gene TRBJ2-7, with 8 bases that match TRBD2. The CDR3 runs to 15 residues. V lost 6 bases and J lost 1; bases outside the gene matches: 8. CDR1 is MNHEY, CDR2 SVGAGI, per germline. The DNA for the CDR3 is TGTGCCAGCAGATCCCCGGGACTAGTTTCCTACGAGCAGTACTTC. It yields the protein CASRSPGLVSYEQYF.

A few counts support this clone. V is TRBV27 and J is TRBJ2-7, with TRBD2 identical over 8 bases. V dropped 4 bases and J dropped 4; count of bases not matched to a gene: 6. Germline assignment: CDR1 MNHEY and CDR2 SMNVEV (reference sequence). The CDR3 is 14 residues long. This CDR3 reads CASSYLSGAYEQYF. The CDR3 DNA sequence: TGTGCCAGCAGTTATCTTAGCGGGGCGTACGAGCAGTACTTC.

The chain recombines TRBV7-9 with TRBJ1-4, with 8 positions matching TRBD1. CDR3 length: 15 amino acids. Losses at the gene ends were 1 base for V and 3 bases for J; bases not matched to a gene: 1. The germline gives CDR1 SEHNR, CDR2 FQNEAQ (reference sequence). CDR3 bases: TGTGCCAGCAGCTTAGTGACAGGGGCTAATGAAAAACTGTTTTTT. The encoded protein is CASSLVTGANEKLFF.

The V call is TRBV7-9, the J call TRBJ1-5; weak D call: TRBD1 (5 bases). CDR1 and CDR2 (germline): SEHNR, FQNEAQ (reference sequence). The CDR3 contains 15 residues. V gave up 1 base and J gave up 5 bases, with 12 bases separating them. DNA of the CDR3: TGTGCCAGCAGCTTAGGGGACGGAAATTATCAGCCCCAGCATTTT. Amino acid sequence: CASSLGDGNYQPQHF.

The rearrangement uses TRBV15 and TRBJ2-5, with D possibly being TRBD2 (5 bases). This CDR3 has 14 amino acids. CDR1 LNHNV and CDR2 YYDKDF come from the germline V gene (reference sequence). Trimming pared 0 bases from V and 5 bases from J, leaving 10 bases between. CDR3 nucleotide sequence: TGTGCCACCAGCAGAGATTCGGCGGGCGAGACCCAGTACTTC. This gives the protein CATSRDSAGETQYF.

This chain joins TRBV14 and TRBJ1-2; TRBD1 is a possible D gene (5 bases). Trimming shortened V by 0 bases and J by 8 bases, and 19 bases separated the two germline ends. The CDR3 has 16 residues. Germline V gene data show CDR1 as SGHDN and CDR2 as FVKESK. The CDR3 loop is CASSQDGHPVFDGYTF. As DNA, the CDR3 is TGTGCCAGCAGCCAAGACGGACACCCTGTATTTGACGGCTACACCTTC. The variable domain in full, with the rest retrieved from reference TRBV14 and TRBJ1-2, is EAGVTQFPSHSVIEKGQTVTLRCDPISGHDNLYWYRRVMGKEIKFLLHFVKESKQDESGMPNNRFLAERTGGTYSTLKVQPAELEDSGVYFCASSQDGHPVFDGYTFGSGTRLTVV.

This sequence joins TRBV5-1 and TRBJ2-2; D is unclear. Germline V gene lookup returns CDR1 SGHRS and CDR2 YFSETQ. This CDR3 is 15 amino acids long. V gave up 0 bases and J gave up 1 base, with 7 bases separating them. CDR3 in DNA: TGCGCCAGCAGCTTGGCGCGACAGAACACCGGGGAGCTGTTTTTT. Amino acid sequence: CASSLARQNTGELFF. The full variable domain, in which reference TRBV5-1 and TRBJ2-2 provide the parts outside the CDR3, is KAGVTQTPRYLIKTRGQQVTLSCSPISGHRSVSWYQQTPGQGLQFLFEYFSETQRNKGNFPGRFSGRQFSNSRSEMNVSTLELGDSALYLCASSLARQNTGELFFGEGSRLTVL.

The rearrangement links TRBV25-1 to TRBJ2-5; D gene uncertain. The CDR3 has 13 residues. Germline CDR1 reads MGHDK; CDR2 reads SYGVNS. Deletions cut 6 bases from V and 5 bases from J, with 13 bases between. Here the CDR3 DNA reads TGTGCCAGCAGACAGAGAGACTGGGAGACCCAGTACTTC. Translated: CASRQRDWETQYF.

The chain uses TRBV7-3 and TRBJ1-2, with no clear D. CDR1 is SGHTA and CDR2 is FQGTGA in the germline V gene. This CDR3 is 15 amino acids long. V lost 2 bases and J lost 4, with 14 bases in between. The CDR3 DNA sequence: TGTGCCAGCAGCTTAGGACCAAGAAGCAGCTATGGCTACACCTTC. Translated: CASSLGPRSSYGYTF.

The V call is TRBV28, the J call TRBJ2-3; D is tentatively TRBD1 or TRBD2 (5 bases each). The germline V and J ends were trimmed by 5 bases and 8 bases, with 20 bases remaining between them. The CDR3 is made up of 15 amino acids. CDR1 and CDR2 from the germline V gene are MDHEN and SYDVKM. The CDR3 coding sequence is TGTGCCAGCAGTCTCGACGGGACCGGCTCCGGTACGCAGTATTTT. Its protein product is CASSLDGTGSGTQYF.

The J gene is TRBJ1-1, the V gene TRBV6-5, with 7 positions matching TRBD1. Germline lookup yields CDR1 MNHEY and CDR2 SVGAGI. V trimming: 4 bases; J trimming: 4 bases; junction bases outside the gene matches: 6. The CDR3 totals 14 residues. The CDR3 reads CASSSTGLLTEAFF. In DNA, the CDR3 is TGTGCCAGCAGTTCGACAGGGTTGCTCACTGAAGCTTTCTTT.

The table lists this clone with a count of one. CDR3 amino acids: CASSLGGTSVNNEQFF. CDR3 nucleotide sequence: TGTGCCAGCAGCTTGGGCGGGACTAGCGTGAACAATGAGCAGTTCTTC. This chain links TRBV5-4 with TRBJ2-1, with 10 positions matching TRBD2. The J segment lost 5 bases and the V segment lost 0 bases, leaving 5 bases of the junction unmatched. CDR1 SGHNT and CDR2 YYREEE come from the germline V gene (reference sequence). CDR3 length: 16 residues. Supplemented by reference TRBV5-4 and TRBJ2-1, the full variable domain reads ETGVTQSPTHLIKTRGQQVTLRCSSQSGHNTVSWYQQALGQGPQFIFQYYREEENGRGNFPPRFSGLQFPNYSSELNVNALELDDSALYLCASSLGGTSVNNEQFFGPGTRLTVL.

The chain couples TRBV6-5 to TRBJ2-5; D unresolved. The CDR3 runs 16 residues. Deletions cut 0 bases from V and 0 bases from J, with 11 bases between. Looked up from germline, CDR1 is MNHEY and CDR2 is SVGAGI. The CDR3 sequence: CASSYSRPMYQETQYF. The CDR3 nucleotides are TGTGCCAGCAGTTACTCTAGACCGATGTACCAAGAGACCCAGTACTTC.

The CDR3: CASRAAGSSGNTIYF. The CDR3 DNA sequence: TGTGCCAGCAGAGCCGCAGGGAGCTCTGGAAACACCATATATTTT. The chain links TRBV6-5 to TRBJ1-3; perhaps TRBD1 as D (5 bases). This CDR3 has 15 amino acids. Per the germline V gene, CDR1 is MNHEY and CDR2 is SVGAGI. Trimming left V 6 bases short and J 0 bases short, with 12 bases between.

The CDR3 region is CASSSITPGGLRHTLNTEAFF. The DNA of the CDR3 is TGCGCCAGCAGCTCGATCACCCCAGGGGGGCTTCGACACACCCTTAACACTGAAGCTTTCTTT. The chain employs TRBV5-1 and TRBJ1-1; 7 bases are a match to TRBD1. The ends lost 3 bases at V and 2 bases at J; junction bases unmatched: 25. This CDR3 has 21 residues. The germline gives CDR1 SGHRS, CDR2 YFSETQ.

The chain's CDR3 is CASSVSGQGPQHF. The CDR3 DNA reads TGTGCCAGCAGTGTTTCAGGCCAGGGGCCCCAGCATTTT. This chain joins TRBV6-1 and TRBJ1-5, with D perhaps TRBD1 (5 bases). Germline CDR1 and CDR2: MNHNS and SASEGT. This CDR3 spans 13 amino acids. Between the trimmed V and J ends, which lost 4 bases and 9 bases, there was a span of 13 bases.